The clone carrying this T cell receptor beta chain was seen a single time. The entry originates in a study of OX40 agonist ivuxolimab in advanced cancers. In the study overall: Patients were dosed intravenously with ivuxolimab at 0.01 to 10 mg/kg every 2 weeks. People in dose escalation had one of these cancers: hepatocellular carcinoma, melanoma, renal cell or head and neck cancer. Antecedent anti-PD-1, anti-PD-L1 or anti-CTLA-4 therapy was permissible, with about 40% having received some.

TCRdb's copy holds only in-frame clones and misses some; the assay was immunoSEQ multiplex PCR. The sample shows more than 95,000 clones, over 75% of them seen only once. CDR1 and CDR2 (germline): KGHSH, LQKENI. V dropped 3 bases and J dropped 4 bases, with 16 bases sitting between them. This CDR3 is built from 15 residues. The sequence was collected from an adult with an advanced solid tumor such as melanoma, head and neck, liver or kidney cancer. The material was CD4+ or CD8+ T cells sorted from blood, obtained in a trial of the OX40 agonist ivuxolimab. This rearrangement joins TRBV18 to TRBJ2-7; TRBD1 or TRBD2 may be the D gene (5 bases each). The CDR3 here is CASSPAGKGSYEQYF. The CDR3 coding sequence is TGTGCCAGCTCACCGGCCGGGAAGGGGAGTTACGAGCAGTACTTC.